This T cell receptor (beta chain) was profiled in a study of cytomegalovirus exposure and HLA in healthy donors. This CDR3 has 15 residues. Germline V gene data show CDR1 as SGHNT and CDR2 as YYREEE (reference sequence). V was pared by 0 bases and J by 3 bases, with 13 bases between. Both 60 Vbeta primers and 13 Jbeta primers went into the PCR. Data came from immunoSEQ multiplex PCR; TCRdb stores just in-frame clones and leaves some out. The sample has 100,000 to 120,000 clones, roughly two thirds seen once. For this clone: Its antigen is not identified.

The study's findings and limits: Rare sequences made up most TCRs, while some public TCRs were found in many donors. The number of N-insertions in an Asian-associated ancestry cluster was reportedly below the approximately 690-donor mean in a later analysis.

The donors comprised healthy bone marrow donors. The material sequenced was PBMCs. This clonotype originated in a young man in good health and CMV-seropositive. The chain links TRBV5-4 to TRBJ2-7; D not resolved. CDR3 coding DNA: TGTGCCAGCAGCTTGGGTCCCGATACCAACTACGAGCAGTACGTC. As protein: CASSLGPDTNYEQYV.